The 15 T cell receptor beta chains given below trace back to one sample, sequenced in a study of blood T cell repertoires in COVID-19 (dated by TCRdb to about 2020). Library preparation employed the immunoSEQ multiplex PCR assay. TCRdb limited this immuneACCESS table to in-frame rearrangements with V and J called. A share of clones is missing; checked studies link under half to unresolved V genes, and the rest is unexplained. Present in this sample are some 510,000 clones, roughly 90% of which were seen just once. The top ten clones comprise less than 2% of the sample. The sequenced sample consisted of PBMCs or T cells enriched from blood (not recorded which). These receptor sequences come from a middle-aged woman who had recovered from COVID-19.

The V gene is TRBV15, the J gene TRBJ1-5, with unresolved D. The CDR3 is 16 residues long. CDR1 is LNHNV, CDR2 YYDKDF, per germline (reference sequence). The V gene lost 1 base and the J gene lost 4 bases, with 14 bases spanning the gap. CDR3 in amino acids: CATSRVGAGRNQPQHF. The CDR3 DNA reads TGTGCCACCAGCAGAGTTGGTGCAGGCAGGAATCAGCCCCAGCATTTT.

This chain connects TRBV7-9 to TRBJ2-7, with D possibly matching TRBD1 (5 bases). The CDR3 contains 15 residues. Germline V gene data show CDR1 as SEHNR and CDR2 as FQNEAQ (reference sequence). V lost 1 base and J 3 bases, leaving 13 bases between the germline ends. CDR3 DNA sequence: TGTGCCAGCAGCTTAGAAACAGGTGGCTACTACGAGCAGTACTTC. This translates into CASSLETGGYYEQYF.

The CDR3 sequence is CASSAGTGVARLYGYTF. CDR3 sequence (DNA): TGTGCCAGCAGCGCTGGGACAGGGGTCGCCCGCTTATATGGCTACACCTTC. V is TRBV9 and J is TRBJ1-2, with 10 bases lining up with TRBD1. The trim removed 3 bases at V and 5 bases at J, leaving 13 bases unmatched. CDR1 and CDR2 from the germline V gene are SGDLS and YYNGEE. The CDR3 is 17 residues long.

The V call is TRBV25-1, the J call TRBJ2-7, with D perhaps TRBD2 (5 bases). The V and J ends lost 8 bases and 4 bases respectively, with 9 bases between them. Germline V gene lookup returns CDR1 MGHDK and CDR2 SYGVNS. The CDR3 totals 11 residues. The CDR3 sequence: CASLEGYEQYF. For the CDR3, the DNA is TGTGCCAGCTTAGAGGGTTACGAGCAGTACTTC.

V usage is TRBV4-1 and J usage is TRBJ1-2; 7 positions agree with TRBD1. The CDR3 extends over 16 amino acids. After removal of 4 bases from V and 0 bases from J, the junction contained 8 bases not matched to a gene. Germline-derived CDR1 and CDR2 are MGHRA and YSYEKL. CDR3 coding DNA: TGCGCCAGCAGCCTGCCCAGGGACAGAGCTAACTATGGCTACACCTTC. As protein: CASSLPRDRANYGYTF.

V usage is TRBV7-2 and J usage is TRBJ2-1, with 9 bases aligning to TRBD2. The germline V gene encodes CDR1 SGHTA and CDR2 FQGNSA. Trimming cost V 5 bases and J 10 bases; bases outside gene matches: 6. CDR3 length: 13 residues. As DNA, the CDR3 is TGTGCCAGCAGCACCGGACTAGCGAGAGAGCAGTTCTTC. It is translated as CASSTGLAREQFF.

In this sample, this clone turned up a few times. The chain couples TRBV5-4 to TRBJ2-5, with 9 bases that match TRBD1. The V segment lost 4 bases and the J segment 4 bases; nucleotides outside the gene matches: 5. CDR1 and CDR2 from the germline V gene are SGHNT and YYREEE (reference sequence). This CDR3 comprises 14 residues. DNA of the CDR3: TGTGCCAGCAGCCCAATGGACAGGGGAGAGACCCAGTACTTC. Translating it yields CASSPMDRGETQYF. The variable domain in full, completed from reference TRBV5-4 and TRBJ2-5, reads ETGVTQSPTHLIKTRGQQVTLRCSSQSGHNTVSWYQQALGQGPQFIFQYYREEENGRGNFPPRFSGLQFPNYSSELNVNALELDDSALYLCASSPMDRGETQYFGPGTRLLVL.

The CDR3 DNA sequence: TGTGCCAGCAGTAACAGGGGGCGGTCCTACGAGCAGTACTTC. It codes for CASSNRGRSYEQYF. V and J are TRBV6-5 and TRBJ2-7; TRBD1 aligns across 9 bases. This CDR3 contains 14 residues. Germline CDR1 and CDR2: MNHEY and SVGAGI. V was pared by 5 bases and J by 1 base, with 3 bases of the junction left unmatched.

The V and J genes are TRBV20-1 and TRBJ1-1, with 7 bases aligning to TRBD1. The junction had 8 bases not matched to a gene; V was cut back by 6 bases and J by 10 bases. There are 11 residues in the CDR3. CDR1 is DFQATT and CDR2 is SNEGSKA in the germline V gene (reference sequence). The CDR3 spells CSAPRQGGAFF. The CDR3 coding sequence is TGCAGTGCGCCGAGACAGGGTGGAGCTTTCTTT.

The chain employs TRBV18 and TRBJ1-3; 7 bases agree with TRBD1. The CDR3 is 16 residues long. The V gene end was trimmed by 1 base and the J gene end by 0 bases; junction bases not matched to a gene: 3. Looked up from germline, CDR1 is KGHSH and CDR2 is LQKENI. This CDR3 is CASSPLPGGSGNTIYF. In DNA, the CDR3 is TGTGCCAGCTCACCACTCCCAGGGGGCTCTGGAAACACCATATATTTT.

This clone was observed once. The chain uses TRBV29-1 and TRBJ2-1; D perhaps matches TRBD2 (6 bases). Looked up from germline, CDR1 is SQVTM and CDR2 is ANQGSEA. The length of the CDR3 is 11 residues. The germline V and J ends were trimmed by 0 bases and 11 bases, with 8 bases remaining between them. This CDR3 is CSVEEGGKQFF. As DNA, the CDR3 is TGCAGCGTTGAAGAGGGGGGAAAGCAGTTCTTC.

V gene TRBV7-2 combines with J gene TRBJ1-6, with D perhaps TRBD1 (5 bases). The CDR3 contains 14 residues. Germline CDR1 reads SGHTA; CDR2 reads FQGNSA. The V gene lost 4 bases and the J gene lost 9 bases, with 13 bases spanning the gap. The CDR3 here is CASSSQGSISPLHF. The CDR3 DNA follows: TGTGCCAGCAGCTCCCAGGGCAGTATTTCACCCCTCCACTTT.

CDR3 sequence reads: CASSLLASGSSTDTQYF. The CDR3 region has the DNA TGCGCCAGCAGCTTGTTAGCTAGCGGGTCTAGCACAGATACGCAGTATTTT. The chain joins TRBV5-1 to TRBJ2-3, with TRBD2 matching 8 bases. From germline, CDR1 is SGHRS and CDR2 YFSETQ. V gave up 1 base and J gave up 0 bases; unmatched junction bases: 7. CDR3 length: 17 amino acids.

This clone was seen only a few times. This chain's CDR3 is CASSQMTSGTDTQYF. The CDR3 nucleotides are TGTGCCAGCAGCCAAATGACTAGCGGAACAGATACGCAGTATTTT. The J gene is TRBJ2-3, the V gene TRBV9, with TRBD2 matching 9 bases. With V trimmed by 4 bases and J by 3 bases, 6 bases remained unmatched. The germline V gene encodes CDR1 SGDLS and CDR2 YYNGEE. The CDR3 runs 15 residues.

The chain carries TRBV7-9 and TRBJ1-1; 8 bases line up with TRBD1. With V trimmed by 4 bases and J by 5 bases, 12 bases remained unmatched. The CDR3 sequence is 16 residues long. Germline V lookup: CDR1 SEHNR, CDR2 FQNEAQ (reference sequence). The CDR3 region is CASSYRTGTGWTEAFF. DNA of the CDR3: TGTGCCAGCAGCTACAGAACCGGGACAGGATGGACTGAAGCTTTCTTT.